This T cell receptor (beta chain) comes out of a study of cytomegalovirus exposure and HLA in healthy donors. Study findings and constraints: A classifier reportedly called cytomegalovirus status with high sensitivity and specificity. Most sequenced TCRs were rare (though some public TCRs occurred in many donors).

Concerning this clone itself: Its antigen is currently unknown.

PCR used 60 Vbeta primers and 13 Jbeta primers. Sequencing was performed with immunoSEQ multiplex PCR; in TCRdb, only in-frame clones are kept and a portion is missing. The sample comprises roughly 150,000 clones, around 79% of which are singletons, and about 7% rests with the top ten. The germline CDR1 and CDR2 sequences are SGHTA and FQGNSA. The germline V and J ends were trimmed by 5 bases and 4 bases, with 11 bases remaining between them. This CDR3 is 13 amino acids long. The sequenced sample was PBMCs. The sequence was obtained from a man aged 35-49 years in good health and CMV-seropositive. J is TRBJ1-2 and V is TRBV7-2, with D unresolved. The CDR3 loop reads CASSPGIGYGYTF. The DNA of the CDR3 is TGTGCCAGCAGCCCGGGGATCGGCTATGGCTACACCTTC.